The T cell receptor beta chain under discussion was sequenced for a study of cytomegalovirus exposure and HLA in healthy donors. This PCR relied on a set of 60 Vbeta primers and 13 Jbeta primers. TCRdb keeps only in-frame clones here, not all; method: immunoSEQ multiplex PCR. The data hold approximately 27,000 clones, with roughly 68% observed a single time. This clone appeared a single time. This receptor was identified in a woman in her 50s in good health and CMV-seronegative. Input material: PBMCs.

The DNA for the CDR3 is TGCAGTGCTAGTCGTCGGTCCTCGCAGTTCTTC. This sequence encodes CSASRRSSQFF. The J gene is TRBJ2-1, the V gene TRBV20-1; D unclear. Germline CDR1 DFQATT, CDR2 SNEGSKA (reference sequence). V dropped 3 bases and J dropped 12 bases, with 12 bases sitting between them. The CDR3 length is 11 residues.